This note documents a single T cell receptor (beta chain) sequence. The antigen remains unidentified. Assay: immunoSEQ multiplex PCR; the TCRdb copy retains only in-frame clones and omits some. The sample yields more than 550,000 clones, 92% seen once. The V gene's germline CDR1 is SGHVS and CDR2 FQNEAQ. The CDR3 runs to 16 residues. V gave up 5 bases and J gave up 1 base; unmatched junction bases: 9. The data are from a study of shared clonotypes between healthy human individuals. General study points: Clonotypes which were not shared had lower generation probabilities than clonotypes that all four donors shared.

Naive CD8 cells lacked CD45RO and underwent positive selection for CCR7, leaving out terminally differentiated effector memory CD45RA+ cells. Sequenced: naive CD8+ T cells sorted from blood. This chain uses TRBV7-8 with TRBJ2-7; 9 bases fit TRBD1. The TCR was taken from a man younger than 45 in good health. CDR3 sequence reads: CASSRGPGQGSYEQYF. CDR3 nucleotides: TGTGCCAGCAGCCGCGGCCCGGGACAGGGTTCCTACGAGCAGTACTTC. The full variable domain, with the rest looked up from reference TRBV7-8 and TRBJ2-7, is GAGVSQSPRYKVAKRGQDVALRCDPISGHVSLFWYQQALGQGPEFLTYFQNEAQLDKSGLPSDRFFAERPEGSVSTLKIQRTQQEDSAVYLCASSRGPGQGSYEQYFGPGTRLTVT.